This TCR beta chain was recovered during a study of monozygotic twins with inflammatory bowel disease. The TCR libraries each used total RNA (roughly 3,500 ng per library). From its re-call of the 5' RACE reads, TCRdb lists each CDR3 protein once, without DNA. The table lists approximately 400,000 distinct CDR3 sequences. A remark on this clonotype: The antigen remains undetermined.

Germline V gene sequence: CDR1 SGHDT, CDR2 YYEEEE. The CDR3 is 11 residues long. The authors isolated total RNA from whole blood without sorting T cells. General observations from the study: For IBD patients, clonotypes shared with others were fewer than for healthy twins, especially with disease activity.

The receptor was isolated from a human donor with ulcerative colitis or Crohn's disease, or a healthy co-twin of an affected twin (not recorded which). The sample taken for sequencing was blood. V usage is TRBV5-6 and J usage is TRBJ2-7. This CDR3 is CASTGEYEQYF.